The 32 T cell receptor beta chains reported below all come from one sample, sequenced in a study of T cell responses to AZD1222 COVID-19 vaccine. Measured with immunoSEQ multiplex PCR; TCRdb has only the in-frame clones, and not every one. The data hold approximately 150,000 clones, with 90% to 95% observed a single time. The source was peripheral blood, collected on day 0 of AZD1222 vaccination. These TCRs come from an adult in good health.

The chain joins TRBV6-4 to TRBJ1-6; no definite D call. Germline V gene sequence: CDR1 MRHNA, CDR2 SNTAGT. V was pared by 2 bases and J by 7 bases, with 6 bases between. This CDR3 region has 13 residues. For the CDR3, the DNA is TGTGCCAGCAGTGACAAGACCAATTCACCCCTCCACTTT. It encodes CASSDKTNSPLHF.

This chain uses TRBV2 with TRBJ2-3; TRBD1 or TRBD2 may be the D gene (7 bases each). Germline loops: CDR1 SNHLY, CDR2 FYNNEI. The CDR3 totals 14 residues. The V and J ends lost 9 bases and 1 base respectively, with 14 bases between them. The CDR3: CASEQGRGTDTQYF. As DNA, the CDR3 is TGTGCCAGTGAACAGGGGAGGGGCACAGATACGCAGTATTTT.

The chain recombines TRBV9 with TRBJ2-6; 7 nucleotides agree with TRBD1. The CDR3 is 15 residues long. Per the germline V gene, CDR1 is SGDLS and CDR2 is YYNGEE. With 3 bases clipped from V and 1 base from J, the junction kept 1 base outside the gene matches. DNA for the CDR3: TGTGCCAGCAGCGCGACAGGGTCTGGGGCCAACGTCCTGACTTTC. This codes for CASSATGSGANVLTF.

The J gene is TRBJ2-5, the V gene TRBV5-4; D possibly corresponds to TRBD2 (6 bases). Germline CDR1 reads SGHNT; CDR2 reads YYREEE (reference sequence). The CDR3 consists of 14 residues. Trimming took 3 bases from V and 4 from J, leaving 13 bases between them. CDR3: CASSWDLGGETQYF. The CDR3 coding sequence is TGTGCCAGCAGCTGGGACCTGGGGGGAGAGACCCAGTACTTC.

This clone was seen just once. The CDR3 loop reads CASSLGASNQPQHF. As DNA, the CDR3 is TGTGCCAGCAGCTTAGGCGCCAGCAATCAGCCCCAGCATTTT. The V gene is TRBV7-9, the J gene TRBJ1-5, with unresolved D. The CDR3 extends over 14 amino acids. CDR1 and CDR2 (germline): SEHNR, FQNEAQ (reference sequence). V shed 1 base and J shed 1 base, with 5 bases lying between them.

This clone occurred a few times. The V call is TRBV7-2, the J call TRBJ2-7; D is perhaps TRBD1 or TRBD2 (6 bases each). There are 14 residues in the CDR3. The germline gives CDR1 SGHTA, CDR2 FQGNSA. The V gene lost 5 bases and the J gene lost 0 bases, with 11 bases spanning the gap. The CDR3 reads CASSPGDNSYEQYF. The CDR3 bases are TGTGCCAGCAGCCCGGGGGACAACTCCTACGAGCAGTACTTC.

The CDR3 DNA reads as TGTGCCAGCAATGACATAGATGAGCAGTTCTTC. As protein: CASNDIDEQFF. The chain combines TRBV7-9 with TRBJ2-1; no definite D call. Trimming pared 7 bases from V and 8 bases from J, leaving 9 bases between. CDR3 size: 11 residues. Looked up from germline, CDR1 is SEHNR and CDR2 is FQNEAQ (reference sequence).

The sample holds one count of this clone. V is TRBV5-6 and J is TRBJ1-6; D might be TRBD1 (5 bases). Germline values: CDR1 SGHDT, CDR2 YYEEEE. CDR3 length: 16 amino acids. Trimming pared 4 bases from V and 8 bases from J, leaving 19 bases between. For the CDR3, the DNA is TGTGCCAGCAGCGAGGGACCCCAAATTTTCTATTCACCCCTCCACTTT. Protein product: CASSEGPQIFYSPLHF.

This clone has a single count. The chain employs TRBV7-2 and TRBJ2-1; TRBD2 aligns across 8 bases. The CDR3 spans 15 residues. Germline CDR1 and CDR2: SGHTA and FQGNSA. Trimming removed 4 bases from V and 4 bases from J; junction bases left unmatched: 6. CDR3 region: CASSSTGGAYNEQFF. Written as DNA, the CDR3 is TGTGCCAGCAGCTCCACGGGGGGGGCATACAATGAGCAGTTCTTC.

As DNA, the CDR3 is TGTGCCAGCAGCGTACGGGGTGGCACCGGGGAGCTGTTTTTT. This codes for CASSVRGGTGELFF. This chain uses TRBV9 with TRBJ2-2; a possible D gene is TRBD2 (5 bases). The CDR3 is 14 residues long. CDR1 and CDR2 (germline): SGDLS, YYNGEE. The V end lost 1 base, the J end lost 4 bases, and 8 bases lay between the germline ends.

This clone was seen a few times. This sequence joins TRBV6-5 and TRBJ2-5; tentatively, D is TRBD1 or TRBD2 (5 bases each). V gave up 0 bases and J gave up 4 bases, with 12 bases separating them. The length of the CDR3 is 15 residues. The germline V gene has CDR1 MNHEY and CDR2 SVGAGI. CDR3: CASSYSGVIGETQYF. For the CDR3, the DNA is TGTGCCAGCAGTTACTCGGGGGTAATAGGAGAGACCCAGTACTTC.

This clone was observed once. CDR3 residues: CASSQEPRRATGELFF. The CDR3, as DNA: TGTGCCAGCAGCCAAGAGCCAAGGAGAGCCACCGGGGAGCTGTTTTTT. V is TRBV14 and J is TRBJ2-2; D remains unclear. The CDR3 contains 16 residues. The ends were cut back, 0 bases at V and 4 bases at J, with 12 bases in the middle. Germline CDR1 and CDR2: SGHDN and FVKESK.

The chain recombines TRBV19 with TRBJ2-1; the D is unclear. V dropped 3 bases and J dropped 9 bases, with 15 bases sitting between them. Germline loops: CDR1 LNHDA, CDR2 SQIVND (reference sequence). This CDR3 is built from 14 residues. DNA of the CDR3: TGTGCCAGTAGTATCACAGCCCCCAAGGGTGAGCAGTTCTTC. The encoded protein is CASSITAPKGEQFF. Variable domain in full (rest from reference TRBV19 and TRBJ2-1): DGGITQSPKYLFRKEGQNVTLSCEQNLNHDAMYWYRQDPGQGLRLIYYSQIVNDFQKGDIAEGYSVSREKKESFPLTVTSAQKNPTAFYLCASSITAPKGEQFFGPGTRLTVL.

V usage is TRBV6-5 and J usage is TRBJ2-1; perhaps TRBD2 as D (6 bases). The CDR3 spans 15 residues. V was trimmed by 8 bases and J by 1 base, leaving 15 bases between them. CDR1 and CDR2 (germline): MNHEY, SVGAGI. The DNA for the CDR3 is TGTGCCAGCCCTGAGCAAAGCGGGTCCTACAATGAGCAGTTCTTC. This codes for CASPEQSGSYNEQFF.

The rearrangement links TRBV28 to TRBJ1-6; D might be TRBD1 (5 bases). CDR3 length: 14 amino acids. With 6 bases removed from V and 6 bases from J, the gap between germline ends came to 12 bases. From germline, CDR1 is MDHEN and CDR2 SYDVKM. The CDR3, as DNA: TGTGCCAGCAGCCTTGGGAGGGGTAATTCACCCCTCCACTTT. It is translated as CASSLGRGNSPLHF. The full variable domain, rest sourced from reference TRBV28 and TRBJ1-6, is DVKVTQSSRYLVKRTGEKVFLECVQDMDHENMFWYRQDPGLGLRLIYFSYDVKMKEKGDIPEGYSVSREKKERFSLILESASTNQTSMYLCASSLGRGNSPLHFGNGTRLTVT.

On this clone itself: Different DNA sequences within this sample yield the same CDR3. This chain uses TRBV6-5 with TRBJ2-7; unclear D gene. The CDR3 consists of 13 residues. The germline CDR1 and CDR2 sequences are MNHEY and SVGAGI. V was shortened by 2 bases and J by 3 bases, with 8 bases between the two germline ends. The CDR3, as DNA: TGTGCCAGCAGTTACAACGGGTTCTACGAGCAGTACTTC. Amino acid sequence: CASSYNGFYEQYF.

The chain combines TRBV11-2 with TRBJ1-2; the match to TRBD1 covers 8 bases. Germline V gene data show CDR1 as SGHAT and CDR2 as FQNNGV. The CDR3 covers 13 residues. Trimming took 4 bases from V and 8 from J; bases not matched to a gene: 6. The CDR3 nucleotides read TGTGCCAGCAGCTCTGGACAGGGCGAGGGCTACACCTTC. Its protein is CASSSGQGEGYTF.

V is TRBV11-3 and J is TRBJ2-3, with a tentative D call TRBD2 (7 bases). This CDR3 is built from 13 residues. From germline, CDR1 is SGHNT and CDR2 YENEEA. The ends were cut back, 3 bases at V and 5 bases at J, with 9 bases in the middle. CDR3 loop: CASSLRGGDTQYF. Here the CDR3 DNA reads TGTGCCAGCAGCTTGAGGGGGGGAGATACGCAGTATTTT.

This clone was observed a handful of times. The CDR3 loop reads CASSFPLERAGANTGELFF. CDR3 nucleotides: TGTGCCAGCAGTTTTCCGCTTGAGCGCGCGGGAGCGAACACCGGGGAGCTGTTTTTT. The V gene is TRBV6-2 or TRBV6-3, the J gene TRBJ2-2; 7 bases agree with TRBD2. Germline CDR1 and CDR2: MNHEY and SVGEGT. The trim removed 4 bases at V and 0 bases at J, leaving 14 bases unmatched. CDR3 length: 19 amino acids.

Note on this clone: Within the sample, other DNA sequences also encode this same CDR3. The gene calls are TRBV6-1 and TRBJ1-2; TRBD1 matches at 10 bases. CDR3 size: 14 residues. J lost 7 bases, V lost 1 base, and 3 bases had no gene match. Germline assignment: CDR1 MNHNS and CDR2 SASEGT. The CDR3 region has the DNA TGTGCCAGCAGTGAAGGACAGGGGGCGGGTGGCTACACCTTC. This codes for CASSEGQGAGGYTF.

V is TRBV4-3 and J is TRBJ2-3; 8 bases match TRBD2. The CDR3 contains 18 residues. The V gene end was trimmed by 0 bases and the J gene end by 4 bases; junction bases not matched to a gene: 12. Germline loops: CDR1 LGHNA, CDR2 YSLEER. This CDR3 is CASSQDVESGSVADTQYF. The CDR3 DNA sequence: TGCGCCAGCAGCCAAGATGTAGAAAGCGGGAGTGTAGCAGATACGCAGTATTTT.

V and J are TRBV7-6 and TRBJ2-1; D may match TRBD1 or TRBD2 (5 bases each). The CDR3 contains 15 residues. Trimming took off 6 bases at V and 4 bases at J, with 16 bases between the two ends. CDR1 is SGHVS and CDR2 is FNYEAQ in the germline V gene. The CDR3 DNA reads as TGTGCCAGCAGTTCCGGGACGCCGGCTTACAATGAGCAGTTCTTC. Translated, it gives CASSSGTPAYNEQFF. Full variable domain (missing parts from reference TRBV7-6 and TRBJ2-1): GAGVSQSPRYKVTKRGQDVALRCDPISGHVSLYWYRQALGQGPEFLTYFNYEAQQDKSGLPNDRFSAERPEGSISTLTIQRTEQRDSAMYRCASSSGTPAYNEQFFGPGTRLTVL.

With respect to this clone: The same CDR3 also results from other DNA sequences found in this sample. The chain employs TRBV28 and TRBJ1-1; D is ambiguous. From germline, CDR1 is MDHEN and CDR2 SYDVKM. The CDR3 is 13 amino acids. Trimming stripped 3 bases from V and 1 base from J, with 6 bases between. DNA of the CDR3: TGTGCCAGCAGTTTGCCCGGGAACACTGAAGCTTTCTTT. Translated: CASSLPGNTEAFF.

The rearrangement links TRBV28 to TRBJ2-7; either TRBD1 or TRBD2 may fit D (5 bases each). V was shortened by 6 bases and J by 9 bases, with 15 bases between the two germline ends. Looked up from germline, CDR1 is MDHEN and CDR2 is SYDVKM. The CDR3 runs 12 residues. The CDR3 DNA reads as TGTGCCAGCAGAGGGACCGGCGGTGTGCAGTACTTC. This encodes CASRGTGGVQYF.

The genes are TRBV5-4 and TRBJ2-6; 11 bases fit TRBD2. The CDR3 is 18 amino acids. Losses at the gene ends were 4 bases for V and 0 bases for J; bases not matched to a gene: 6. Germline CDR1 SGHNT, CDR2 YYREEE (reference sequence). As DNA, the CDR3 is TGTGCCAGCAGCCCAGGACTAGCGGGCACCTCTGGGGCCAACGTCCTGACTTTC. Residues: CASSPGLAGTSGANVLTF.

The chain recombines TRBV3-1 (or the pseudogene TRBV3-2) with TRBJ1-5, with D hard to call. V was shortened by 1 base and J by 1 base, with 17 bases between the two germline ends. Germline assignment: CDR1 LGHDT and CDR2 YNNKEL (reference sequence). CDR3 length equals 18 residues. This chain's CDR3 is CASSQVSTGDGSNQPQHF. The CDR3 nucleotides are TGTGCCAGCAGCCAAGTCAGTACGGGAGACGGAAGCAATCAGCCCCAGCATTTT.

V is TRBV16 and J is TRBJ2-7, with TRBD2 matching 13 bases. The junction had 8 bases not matched to a gene; V was cut back by 4 bases and J by 5 bases. Germline loops: CDR1 KGHSY, CDR2 FQNENV. The CDR3 has 16 amino acids. DNA of the CDR3: TGTGCCAGCAGCCCCTTTCCCGGGACTAGCGGGAACGAGCAGTACTTC. Amino acid sequence: CASSPFPGTSGNEQYF.

This chain links TRBV28 with TRBJ1-6; no clear D. This CDR3 is 13 amino acids long. The V gene's germline CDR1 is MDHEN and CDR2 SYDVKM. Trimming pared 4 bases from V and 7 bases from J, leaving 8 bases between. DNA of the CDR3: TGTGCCAGCAGTTCCGGATACAATTCACCCCTCCACTTT. This sequence encodes CASSSGYNSPLHF. The variable domain in full, with the rest retrieved from reference TRBV28 and TRBJ1-6, is DVKVTQSSRYLVKRTGEKVFLECVQDMDHENMFWYRQDPGLGLRLIYFSYDVKMKEKGDIPEGYSVSREKKERFSLILESASTNQTSMYLCASSSGYNSPLHFGNGTRLTVT.

The chain employs TRBV28 and TRBJ1-2; 7 bases fit TRBD1. The CDR3 has 14 residues. CDR1 MDHEN and CDR2 SYDVKM come from the germline V gene. With 2 bases clipped from V and 5 bases from J, the junction kept 5 bases outside the gene matches. The CDR3 is CASSLEGGGYGYTF. The CDR3 nucleotides are TGTGCCAGCAGTTTAGAAGGGGGCGGGTATGGCTACACCTTC.

This clone was counted a single time. V is TRBV7-8 and J is TRBJ2-5; 8 bases fit TRBD2. Germline trimming cut 5 bases from V and 2 bases from J; bases unmatched to any gene: 10. Germline CDR1 and CDR2: SGHVS and FQNEAQ. The CDR3 contains 16 residues. CDR3 sequence reads: CASSHPQAGEQETQYF. The CDR3 DNA follows: TGTGCCAGCAGCCACCCCCAAGCGGGAGAACAAGAGACCCAGTACTTC.

The chain couples TRBV18 to TRBJ1-2; TRBD1 might be the D (6 bases). The CDR3 length is 14 residues. Trimming took off 6 bases at V and 4 bases at J, with 15 bases between the two ends. Germline V gene lookup returns CDR1 KGHSH and CDR2 LQKENI. The DNA of the CDR3 is TGTGCCAGCTCCCCGAGACAGGAGAGCTATGGCTACACCTTC. It yields the protein CASSPRQESYGYTF.

This rearrangement joins TRBV11-3 to TRBJ2-1; 11 bases agree with TRBD2. CDR1 and CDR2 from the germline V gene are SGHNT and YENEEA. The CDR3 has 15 amino acids. V shed 5 bases and J 9 bases; nucleotides not matched to a gene: 9. The DNA of the CDR3 is TGTGCCAGCAGCCCACTAGCGGGAGACGGGGGTGAGCAGTTCTTC. Translation: CASSPLAGDGGEQFF.